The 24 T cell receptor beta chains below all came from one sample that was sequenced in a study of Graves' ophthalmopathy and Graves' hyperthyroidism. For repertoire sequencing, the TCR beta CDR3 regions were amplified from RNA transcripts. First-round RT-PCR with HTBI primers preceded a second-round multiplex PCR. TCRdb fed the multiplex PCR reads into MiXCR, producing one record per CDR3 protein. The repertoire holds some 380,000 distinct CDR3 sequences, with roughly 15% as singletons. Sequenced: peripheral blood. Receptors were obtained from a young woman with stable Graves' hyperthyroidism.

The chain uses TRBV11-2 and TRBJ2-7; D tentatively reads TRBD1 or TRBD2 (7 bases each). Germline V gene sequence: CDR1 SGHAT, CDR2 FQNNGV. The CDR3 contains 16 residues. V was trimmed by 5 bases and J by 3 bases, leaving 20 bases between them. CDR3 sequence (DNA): TGTGCCAGCAGCCCAACTAGACAGGGAGGGGTCTACGAGCAGTACTTC. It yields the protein CASSPTRQGGVYEQYF.

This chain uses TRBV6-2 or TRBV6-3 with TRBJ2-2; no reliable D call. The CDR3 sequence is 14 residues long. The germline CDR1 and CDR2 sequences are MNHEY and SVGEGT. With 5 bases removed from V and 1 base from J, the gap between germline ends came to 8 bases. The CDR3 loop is CASSALLNTGELFF. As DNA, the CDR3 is TGTGCCAGCAGTGCCCTACTGAACACCGGGGAGCTGTTTTTT.

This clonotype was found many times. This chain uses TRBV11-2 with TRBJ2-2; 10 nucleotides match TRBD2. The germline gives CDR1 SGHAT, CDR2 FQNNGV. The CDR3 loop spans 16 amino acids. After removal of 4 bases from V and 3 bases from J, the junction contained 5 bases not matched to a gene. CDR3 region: CASSSGGLADTGELFF. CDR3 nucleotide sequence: TGTGCCAGCAGCTCCGGTGGACTAGCGGACACCGGGGAGCTGTTTTTT.

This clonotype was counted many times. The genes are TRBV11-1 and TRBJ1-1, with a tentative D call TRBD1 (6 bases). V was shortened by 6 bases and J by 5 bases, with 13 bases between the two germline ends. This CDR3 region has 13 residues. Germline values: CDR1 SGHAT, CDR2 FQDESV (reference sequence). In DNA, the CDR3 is TGTGCCAGCAGGTGGGCGCAGGGGACTGAAGCTTTCTTT. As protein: CASRWAQGTEAFF.

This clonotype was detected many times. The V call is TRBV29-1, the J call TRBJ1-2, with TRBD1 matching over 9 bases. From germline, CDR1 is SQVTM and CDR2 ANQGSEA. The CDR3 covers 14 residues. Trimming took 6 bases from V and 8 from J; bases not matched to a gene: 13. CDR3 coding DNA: TGCAGCGTCCAGAAGACGACAGGGGGAGAAGGCTACACCTTC. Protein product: CSVQKTTGGEGYTF.

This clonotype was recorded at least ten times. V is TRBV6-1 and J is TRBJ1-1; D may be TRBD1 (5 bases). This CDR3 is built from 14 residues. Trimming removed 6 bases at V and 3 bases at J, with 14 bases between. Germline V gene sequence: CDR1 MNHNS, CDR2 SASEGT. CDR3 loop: CASSGHPGDTEAFF. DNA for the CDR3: TGTGCCAGCAGCGGACACCCGGGGGACACTGAAGCTTTCTTT.

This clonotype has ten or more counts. The CDR3 is CASSESGVRPNQPQHF. In DNA form, the CDR3 reads TGTGCCAGCAGTGAGTCTGGGGTTCGGCCCAATCAGCCCCAGCATTTT. The chain employs TRBV2 and TRBJ1-5; D is undetermined. This CDR3 is built from 16 residues. The V gene's germline CDR1 is SNHLY and CDR2 FYNNEI. The germline V and J ends were trimmed by 3 bases and 3 bases, with 15 bases remaining between them.

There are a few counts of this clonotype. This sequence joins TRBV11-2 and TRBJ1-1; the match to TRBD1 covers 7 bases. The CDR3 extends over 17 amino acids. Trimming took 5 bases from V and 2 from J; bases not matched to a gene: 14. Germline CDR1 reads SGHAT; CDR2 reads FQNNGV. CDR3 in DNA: TGTGCCAGCAGCCCCGGGAGAGGCAGGGGGAAAAACACTGAAGCTTTCTTT. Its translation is CASSPGRGRGKNTEAFF. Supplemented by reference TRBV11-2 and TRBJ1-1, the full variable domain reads EAGVAQSPRYKIIEKRQSVAFWCNPISGHATLYWYQQILGQGPKLLIQFQNNGVVDDSQLPKDRFSAERLKGVDSTLKIQPAKLEDSAVYLCASSPGRGRGKNTEAFFGQGTRLTVV.

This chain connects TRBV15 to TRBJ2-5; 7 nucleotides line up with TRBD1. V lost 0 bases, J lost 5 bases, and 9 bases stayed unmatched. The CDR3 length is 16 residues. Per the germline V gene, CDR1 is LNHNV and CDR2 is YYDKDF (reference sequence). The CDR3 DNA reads TGTGCCACCAGCAGAGATGGCAGGGGGAAGATGGAGACCCAGTACTTC. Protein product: CATSRDGRGKMETQYF.

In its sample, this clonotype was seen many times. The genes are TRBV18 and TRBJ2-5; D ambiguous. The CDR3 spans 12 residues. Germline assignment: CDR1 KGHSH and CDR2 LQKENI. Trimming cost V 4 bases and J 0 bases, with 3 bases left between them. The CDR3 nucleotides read TGTGCCAGCTCACAGTACCAAGAGACCCAGTACTTC. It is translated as CASSQYQETQYF.

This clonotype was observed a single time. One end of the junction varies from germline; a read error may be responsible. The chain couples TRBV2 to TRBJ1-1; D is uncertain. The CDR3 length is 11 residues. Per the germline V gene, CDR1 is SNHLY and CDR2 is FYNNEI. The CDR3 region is CASIWGTEVFF. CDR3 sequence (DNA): TGTGCCAGCATATGGGGAACTGAAGTTTTCTTT. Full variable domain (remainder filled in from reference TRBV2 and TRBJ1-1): EPEVTQTPSHQVTQMGQEVILRCVPISNHLYFYWYRQILGQKVEFLVSFYNNEISEKSEIFDDQFSVERPDGSNFTLKIRSTKLEDSAMYFCASIWGTEVFFGQGTRLTVV.

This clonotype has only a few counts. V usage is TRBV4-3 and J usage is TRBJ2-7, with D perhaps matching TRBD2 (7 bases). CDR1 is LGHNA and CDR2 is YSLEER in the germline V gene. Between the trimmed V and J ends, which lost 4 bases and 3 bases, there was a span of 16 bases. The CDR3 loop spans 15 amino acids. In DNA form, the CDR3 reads TGCGCCAGCAGCCCCCTGGGGGGGCCGGGCTACGAGCAGTACTTC. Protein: CASSPLGGPGYEQYF.

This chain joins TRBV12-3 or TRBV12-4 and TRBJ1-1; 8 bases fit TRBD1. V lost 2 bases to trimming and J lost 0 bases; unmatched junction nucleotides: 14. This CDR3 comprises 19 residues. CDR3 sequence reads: CASSLKGMRTGTMNTEAFF. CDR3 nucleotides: TGTGCCAGCAGTTTAAAGGGGATGAGGACAGGGACGATGAACACTGAAGCTTTCTTT.

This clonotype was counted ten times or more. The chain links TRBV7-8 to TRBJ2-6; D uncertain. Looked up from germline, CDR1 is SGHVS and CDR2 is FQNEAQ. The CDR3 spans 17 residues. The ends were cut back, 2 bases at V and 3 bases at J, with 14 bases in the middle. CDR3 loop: CASSLRIGDRGANVLTF. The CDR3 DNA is TGTGCCAGCAGCTTAAGGATTGGGGATCGTGGGGCCAACGTCCTGACTTTC.

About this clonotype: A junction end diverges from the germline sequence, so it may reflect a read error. CDR3 region: CASSSRRISNQPQHF. The CDR3 DNA follows: TGTGCCAGCAGTTCCAGGCGGATAAGCAATCAGCCTCAGCATTTT. The rearrangement links TRBV6-2 or TRBV6-3 to TRBJ1-5; D call uncertain. Germline lookup yields CDR1 MNHEY and CDR2 SVGEGT. The CDR3 contains 15 residues.

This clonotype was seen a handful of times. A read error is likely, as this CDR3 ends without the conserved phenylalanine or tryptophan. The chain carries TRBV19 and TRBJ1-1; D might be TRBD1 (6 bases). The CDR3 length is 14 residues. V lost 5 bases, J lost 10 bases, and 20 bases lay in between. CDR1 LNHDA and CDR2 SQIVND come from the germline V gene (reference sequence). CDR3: CASSPRGGASGAFS. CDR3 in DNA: TGTGCCAGTAGTCCCCGGGGGGGGGCAAGTGGAGCTTTCTCT.

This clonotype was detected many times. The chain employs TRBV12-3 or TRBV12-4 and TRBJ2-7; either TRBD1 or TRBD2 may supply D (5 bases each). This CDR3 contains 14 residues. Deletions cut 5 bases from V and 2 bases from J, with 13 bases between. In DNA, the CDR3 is TGTGCCAGCAGTCCAGGACTGACAGCCTACGAGCAGTACTTC. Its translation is CASSPGLTAYEQYF.

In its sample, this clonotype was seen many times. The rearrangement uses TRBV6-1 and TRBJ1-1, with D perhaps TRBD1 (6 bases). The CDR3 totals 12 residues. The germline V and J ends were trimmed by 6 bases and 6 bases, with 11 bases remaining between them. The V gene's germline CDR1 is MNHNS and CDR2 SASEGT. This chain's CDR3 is CASRTGIPEAFF. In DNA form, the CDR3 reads TGTGCCAGCAGAACAGGGATCCCTGAAGCTTTCTTT.

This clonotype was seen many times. This chain's CDR3 is CSVQGREIMNTEAFF. The CDR3, as DNA: TGCAGCGTTCAGGGCAGGGAAATAATGAACACTGAAGCTTTCTTT. The J gene is TRBJ1-1, the V gene TRBV29-1; possibly TRBD1 for D (5 bases). The CDR3 extends over 15 amino acids. The ends were cut back, 5 bases at V and 0 bases at J, with 16 bases in the middle. Germline V gene data show CDR1 as SQVTM and CDR2 as ANQGSEA. The full variable domain, completed using reference TRBV29-1 and TRBJ1-1, is SAVISQKPSRDICQRGTSLTIQCQVDSQVTMMFWYRQQPGQSLTLIATANQGSEATYESGFVIDKFPISRPNLTFSTLTVSNMSPEDSSIYLCSVQGREIMNTEAFFGQGTRLTVV.

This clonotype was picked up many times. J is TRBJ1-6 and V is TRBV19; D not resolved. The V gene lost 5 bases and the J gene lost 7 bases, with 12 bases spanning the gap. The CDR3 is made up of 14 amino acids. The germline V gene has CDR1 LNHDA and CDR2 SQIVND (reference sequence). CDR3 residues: CASSGVLANSPLHF. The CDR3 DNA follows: TGTGCCAGTAGTGGAGTTTTAGCGAATTCACCCCTCCACTTT.

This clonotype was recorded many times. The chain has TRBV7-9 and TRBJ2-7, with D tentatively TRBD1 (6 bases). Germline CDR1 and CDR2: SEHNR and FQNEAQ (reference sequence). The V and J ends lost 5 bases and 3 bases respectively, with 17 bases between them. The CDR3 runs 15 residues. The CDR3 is CASSPTTGSFYEQYF. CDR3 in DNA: TGTGCCAGCAGCCCGACGACAGGCAGTTTCTACGAGCAGTACTTC.

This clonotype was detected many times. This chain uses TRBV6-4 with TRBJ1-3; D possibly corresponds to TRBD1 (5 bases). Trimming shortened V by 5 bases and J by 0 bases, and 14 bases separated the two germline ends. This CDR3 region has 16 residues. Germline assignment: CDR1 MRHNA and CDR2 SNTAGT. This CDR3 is CASSQSHGASGNTIYF. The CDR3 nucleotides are TGTGCCAGCAGTCAATCACACGGGGCCTCTGGAAACACCATATATTTT.

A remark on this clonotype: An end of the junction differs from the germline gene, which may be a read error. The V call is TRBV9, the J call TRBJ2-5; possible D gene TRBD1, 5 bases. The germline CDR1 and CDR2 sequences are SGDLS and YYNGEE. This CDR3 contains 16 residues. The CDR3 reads CASIVAWGRAQETQYF. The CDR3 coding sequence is TGTGCCAGCATCGTAGCTTGGGGCAGGGCCCAAGAGACCCAGTACTTC.

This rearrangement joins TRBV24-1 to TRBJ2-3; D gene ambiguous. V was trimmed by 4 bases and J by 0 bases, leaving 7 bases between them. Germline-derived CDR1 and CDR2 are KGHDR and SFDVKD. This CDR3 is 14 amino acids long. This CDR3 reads CATSDLDSTDTQYF. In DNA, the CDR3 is TGTGCCACCAGTGACCTGGACAGCACAGATACGCAGTATTTT.